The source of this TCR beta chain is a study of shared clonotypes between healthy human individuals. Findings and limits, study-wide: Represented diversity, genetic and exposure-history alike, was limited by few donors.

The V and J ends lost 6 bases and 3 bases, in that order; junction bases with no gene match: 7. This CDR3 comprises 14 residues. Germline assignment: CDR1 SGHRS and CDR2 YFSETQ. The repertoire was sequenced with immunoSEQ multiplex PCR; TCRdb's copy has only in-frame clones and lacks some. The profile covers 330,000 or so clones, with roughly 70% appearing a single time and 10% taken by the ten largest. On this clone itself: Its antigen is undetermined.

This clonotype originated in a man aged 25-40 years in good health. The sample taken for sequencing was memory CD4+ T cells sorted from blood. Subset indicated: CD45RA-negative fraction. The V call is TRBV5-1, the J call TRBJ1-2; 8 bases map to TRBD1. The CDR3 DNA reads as TGCGCCAGCAAACCGGGACAGGTAGACTATGGCTACACCTTC. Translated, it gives CASKPGQVDYGYTF.